Each of the 14 T cell receptor beta chains below was sequenced from the same sample in a study of Tregs in tolerant kidney transplant recipients. Generated by immunoSEQ multiplex PCR, the TCRdb table keeps only in-frame clones and is missing some. Its table records about 30,000 clones. The input for sequencing was CD8+ T cells from blood, taken before the transplant. These TCRs come from a human donor who received a combined kidney and bone marrow transplant.

Of note for this clone: Coverage ceases 3 residues before the CDR3 finishes, and the germline J gene fills in the end. The genes are TRBV19 and TRBJ2-5; 9 bases agree with TRBD1. The germline V gene has CDR1 LNHDA and CDR2 SQIVND (reference sequence). V shed 5 bases and J 5 bases; nucleotides not matched to a gene: 9. CDR3 size: 15 residues. The sequenced CDR3 bases are TGTGCCAGTAGTCTGGGGACAGGGCTTTATGAGACC. Translation gives CASSLGTGLYET. In full, the CDR3 is CASSLGTGLYETQYF.

Comment on this clone: Read data end 3 residues before the CDR3 end; the end is taken from the germline J gene. The J gene is TRBJ1-2, the V gene TRBV2; D is ambiguous. Germline V gene sequence: CDR1 SNHLY, CDR2 FYNNEI. This CDR3 comprises 14 residues. V was cut by 4 bases and J by 5 bases, with 14 bases left in between. CDR3 protein: CASSVLRIDYGYTF. The CDR3 DNA, read in part, is TGTGCCAGCAGTGTGTTGCGGATCGATTATGGC.

Regarding this clone: The read ends 3 residues shy of where the CDR3 ends; the end is completed using the germline J gene. The V and J genes are TRBV7-6 and TRBJ2-1, with 7 bases fitting TRBD2. The CDR3 has 14 residues. Trimming removed 4 bases from V and 6 bases from J; junction bases left unmatched: 6. The V gene's germline CDR1 is SGHVS and CDR2 FNYEAQ. The part of the CDR3 DNA that was read is TGTGCCAGCAGCTCGGGGGAGGGGTCCAATGAG. Translating it yields CASSSGEGSNE. The entire CDR3 sequence reads CASSSGEGSNEQFF.

The sequenced CDR3 bases are TGTGCCAGCAGGGAAAACAGGGTTGGGCAAGAGACC. Translated: CASRENRVGQET. The CDR3, in full, reads CASRENRVGQETQYF. The rearrangement joins TRBV6-1 to TRBJ2-5, with D possibly matching TRBD1 (6 bases). The read stops 3 residues short of the end of the CDR3; the missing end is completed from the germline J gene. CDR1 is MNHNS and CDR2 is SASEGT in the germline V gene. The CDR3 length is 15 residues. The V gene lost 6 bases and the J gene lost 2 bases, with 16 bases spanning the gap.

As for this clone: With the read ending 3 residues before the CDR3 end, the germline J gene is used to fill in that end. The chain carries TRBV6-2 or TRBV6-3 and TRBJ2-7, with 7 bases matching TRBD1. The germline CDR1 and CDR2 sequences are MNHEY and SVGEGT. J lost 3 bases, V lost 2 bases, and 10 bases had no gene match. The CDR3 consists of 16 residues. CDR3 bases read: TGTGCCAGCAGTTACGACCTCCGGGACAGTTACTACGAG. This translates into CASSYDLRDSYYE. The full CDR3 sequence reads CASSYDLRDSYYEQYF.

Points on this clone: The read stops 3 residues short of the end of the CDR3; the missing end is completed from the germline J gene. The gene calls are TRBV19 and TRBJ2-7, with D perhaps matching TRBD1 (6 bases). V was trimmed by 3 bases and J by 0 bases, leaving 12 bases between them. This CDR3 has 15 amino acids. Germline V CDR1 and CDR2: LNHDA, SQIVND (reference sequence). The CDR3 loop is CASSMTGLDSYEQYF. CDR3 DNA (partial): TGTGCCAGTAGTATGACAGGTCTCGACTCCTACGAG.

As to this clone: The CDR3 goes on 3 residues after the read ends, and that part is filled in from the germline J gene. The chain links TRBV5-1 to TRBJ2-1, with 8 positions matching TRBD1. The CDR3 totals 15 residues. Germline V gene sequence: CDR1 SGHRS, CDR2 YFSETQ. Trimming cost V 4 bases and J 2 bases; bases outside gene matches: 5. The CDR3 protein is CASSLNRGTYNEQFF. The DNA read from the CDR3 is TGCGCCAGCAGCCTGAACAGGGGGACCTACAATGAG. Based on the CDR3 plus reference TRBV5-1 and TRBJ2-1, the full variable domain is KAGVTQTPRYLIKTRGQQVTLSCSPISGHRSVSWYQQTPGQGLQFLFEYFSETQRNKGNFPGRFSGRQFSNSRSEMNVSTLELGDSALYLCASSLNRGTYNEQFFGPGTRLTVL.

The chain's CDR3 is CSAAPGGRYNEQFF. The sequenced CDR3 bases are TGCAGTGCTGCCCCGGGCGGGAGATACAATGAG. This chain links TRBV20-1 with TRBJ2-1, with 7 positions matching TRBD2. From the germline J gene comes the end of the CDR3, since the read stops 3 residues before it. J gave up 4 bases and V 5 bases, and 8 bases lay outside the gene matches. Germline CDR1 is DFQATT and CDR2 is SNEGSKA (reference sequence). The CDR3 is 14 amino acids.

Here the CDR3 reads CASSLTGLGDPYNEQFF. CDR3 DNA, as far as it was read: TGTGCCAGTAGTCTTACGGGTCTCGGAGACCCGTACAATGAG. The chain is built from TRBV19 and TRBJ2-1; D gene ambiguous. Read sequence stops 3 residues before the CDR3 end, and the germline J gene provides the missing end. From germline, CDR1 is LNHDA and CDR2 SQIVND (reference sequence). This CDR3 comprises 17 residues. With 5 bases removed from V and 4 bases from J, the gap between germline ends came to 21 bases.

Details on this clone: From the germline J gene comes the end of the CDR3, since the read stops 3 residues before it. V usage is TRBV30 and J usage is TRBJ2-1; 13 bases are shared with TRBD2. Germline CDR1 GTSNPN, CDR2 SVGIG (reference sequence). This CDR3 is built from 18 residues. V gave up 1 base and J gave up 7 bases; unmatched junction bases: 13. CDR3 DNA, as far as it was read: TGTGCCTGGAGTGGGTTTGGGGGACTAGCGGGGAGTAGTAATGAG. Translated: CAWSGFGGLAGSSNE. Given in full, the CDR3 is CAWSGFGGLAGSSNEQFF.

On this clone: The read is 3 residues too short to cover the CDR3 end, so that end is filled in from the germline J gene. The chain is built from TRBV6-2 or TRBV6-3 and TRBJ1-5; no reliable D call. This CDR3 is 15 amino acids long. Germline V lookup: CDR1 MNHEY, CDR2 SVGEGT. Trimming removed 6 bases at V and 5 bases at J, with 17 bases between. The CDR3 sequence: CASSRDTLPYQPQHF. CDR3 DNA, as far as it was read: TGTGCCAGCAGCCGCGACACTCTCCCCTATCAGCCC.

Notes on this clone: The sequenced fragment ends 3 residues before the CDR3 boundary, so the rest is inferred from the germline J gene. V usage is TRBV7-8 and J usage is TRBJ1-1; a weak D match, TRBD1 (6 bases). Trimming removed 5 bases from V and 4 bases from J, with 11 bases in between. This CDR3 comprises 13 residues. CDR1 SGHVS and CDR2 FQNEAQ come from the germline V gene. The CDR3 is CASSPQGSTEAFF. The CDR3 DNA, read in part, is TGTGCCAGCAGCCCGCAGGGGAGCACTGAA.

Worth noting for this clone: The read ends 3 residues shy of where the CDR3 ends; the end is completed using the germline J gene. V is TRBV7-9 and J is TRBJ2-2; the D gene is possibly TRBD1 (6 bases). The CDR3 loop spans 15 amino acids. V lost 5 bases, J lost 3 bases, and 13 bases lay in between. The germline gives CDR1 SEHNR, CDR2 FQNEAQ (reference sequence). Incomplete CDR3 DNA: TGTGCCAGCAGCCCCCACAGGGTAGACACCGGGGAG. It translates to CASSPHRVDTGE. The complete CDR3 reads CASSPHRVDTGELFF.

Turning to this clone: Coverage ceases 3 residues before the CDR3 finishes, and the germline J gene fills in the end. The rearrangement joins TRBV19 to TRBJ1-1; the match to TRBD1 covers 7 bases. This CDR3 is 15 amino acids long. Germline V gene data show CDR1 as LNHDA and CDR2 as SQIVND (reference sequence). V was clipped by 0 bases and J by 4 bases; unmatched bases: 5. The CDR3 spells CASSIDRAGGTEAFF. CDR3 DNA, as far as it was read: TGTGCCAGTAGTATAGATCGGGCAGGGGGCACTGAA. Using reference TRBV19 and TRBJ1-1 for the parts outside the CDR3, the full variable domain is DGGITQSPKYLFRKEGQNVTLSCEQNLNHDAMYWYRQDPGQGLRLIYYSQIVNDFQKGDIAEGYSVSREKKESFPLTVTSAQKNPTAFYLCASSIDRAGGTEAFFGQGTRLTVV.